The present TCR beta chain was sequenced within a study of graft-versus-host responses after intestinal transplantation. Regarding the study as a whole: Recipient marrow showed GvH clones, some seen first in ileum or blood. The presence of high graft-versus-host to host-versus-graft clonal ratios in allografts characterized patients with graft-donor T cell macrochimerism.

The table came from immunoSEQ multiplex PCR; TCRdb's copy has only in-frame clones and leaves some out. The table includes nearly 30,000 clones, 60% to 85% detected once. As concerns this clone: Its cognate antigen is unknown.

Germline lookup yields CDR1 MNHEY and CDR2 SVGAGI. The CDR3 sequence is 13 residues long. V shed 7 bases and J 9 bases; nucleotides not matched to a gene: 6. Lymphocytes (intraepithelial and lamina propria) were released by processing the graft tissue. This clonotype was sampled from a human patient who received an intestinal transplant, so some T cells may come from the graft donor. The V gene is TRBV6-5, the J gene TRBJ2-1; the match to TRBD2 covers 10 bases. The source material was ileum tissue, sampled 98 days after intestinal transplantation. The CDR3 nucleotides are TGTGCCAGCAAAGCGGGGGGGCCTGGTGAGCAGTTCTTC. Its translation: CASKAGGPGEQFF.